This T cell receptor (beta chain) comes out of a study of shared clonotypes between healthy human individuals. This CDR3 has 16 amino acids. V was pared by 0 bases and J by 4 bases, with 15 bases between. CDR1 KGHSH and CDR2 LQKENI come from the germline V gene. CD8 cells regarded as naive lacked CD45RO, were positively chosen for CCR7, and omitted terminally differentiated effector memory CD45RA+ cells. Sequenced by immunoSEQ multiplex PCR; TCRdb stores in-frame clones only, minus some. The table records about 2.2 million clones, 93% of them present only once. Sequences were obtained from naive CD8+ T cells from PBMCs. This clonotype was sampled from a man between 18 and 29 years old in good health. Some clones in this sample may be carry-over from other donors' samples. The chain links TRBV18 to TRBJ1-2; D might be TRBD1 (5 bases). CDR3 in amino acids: CASSPPSGTIFYGYTF. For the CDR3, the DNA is TGTGCCAGCTCACCACCGTCCGGGACCATCTTCTATGGCTACACCTTC. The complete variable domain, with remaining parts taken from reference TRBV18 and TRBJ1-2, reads NAGVMQNPRHLVRRRGQEARLRCSPMKGHSHVYWYRQLPEEGLKFMVYLQKENIIDESGMPKERFSAEFPKEGPSILRIQQVVRGDSAAYFCASSPPSGTIFYGYTFGSGTRLTVV.